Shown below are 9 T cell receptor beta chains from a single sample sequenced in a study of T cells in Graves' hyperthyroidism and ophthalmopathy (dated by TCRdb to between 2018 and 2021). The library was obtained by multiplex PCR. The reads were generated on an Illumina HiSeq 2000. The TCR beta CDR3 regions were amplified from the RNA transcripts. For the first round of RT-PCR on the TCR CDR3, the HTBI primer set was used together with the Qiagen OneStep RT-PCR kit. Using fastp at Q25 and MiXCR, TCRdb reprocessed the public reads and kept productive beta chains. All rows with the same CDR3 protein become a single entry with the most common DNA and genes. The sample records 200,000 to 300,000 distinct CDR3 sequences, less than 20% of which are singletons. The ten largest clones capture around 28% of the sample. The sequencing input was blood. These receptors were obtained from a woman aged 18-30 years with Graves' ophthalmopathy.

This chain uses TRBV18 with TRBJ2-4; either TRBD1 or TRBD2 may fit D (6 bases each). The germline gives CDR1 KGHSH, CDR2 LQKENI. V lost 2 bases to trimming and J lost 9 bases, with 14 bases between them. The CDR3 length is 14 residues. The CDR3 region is CASSPEGGESIQYF. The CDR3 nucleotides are TGTGCCAGCTCACCAGAGGGGGGAGAAAGCATTCAGTACTTC.

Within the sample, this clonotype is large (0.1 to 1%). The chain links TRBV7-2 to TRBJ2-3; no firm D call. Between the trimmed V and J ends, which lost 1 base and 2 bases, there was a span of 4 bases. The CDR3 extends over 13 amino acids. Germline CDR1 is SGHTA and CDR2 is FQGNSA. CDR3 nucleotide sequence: TGTGCCAGCAGCTTAGTTTTCACAGATACGCAGTATTTT. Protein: CASSLVFTDTQYF.

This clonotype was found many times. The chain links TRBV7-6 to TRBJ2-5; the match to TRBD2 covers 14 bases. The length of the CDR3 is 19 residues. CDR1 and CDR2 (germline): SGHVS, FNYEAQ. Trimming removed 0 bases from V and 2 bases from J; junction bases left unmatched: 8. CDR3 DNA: TGTGCCAGCAGCTTAGCTACCGGGACTAGCGGGAGAAGGCAAGAGACCCAGTACTTC. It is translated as CASSLATGTSGRRQETQYF.

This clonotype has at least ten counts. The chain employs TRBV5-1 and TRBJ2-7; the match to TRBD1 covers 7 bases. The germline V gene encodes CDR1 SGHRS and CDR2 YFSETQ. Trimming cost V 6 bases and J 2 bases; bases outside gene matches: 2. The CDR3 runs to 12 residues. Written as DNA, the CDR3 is TGCGCCAGCACCGGGACAGCCTACGAGCAGTACTTC. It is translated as CASTGTAYEQYF.

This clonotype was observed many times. CDR3 in DNA: TGTGCCAGCTCGCCCGAAAGGACTGGGCAGCCCCAGCATTTT. Encoded protein: CASSPERTGQPQHF. V usage is TRBV6-1 and J usage is TRBJ1-5; D remains ambiguous. Trimming removed 8 bases at V and 7 bases at J, with 18 bases between. Germline loops: CDR1 MNHNS, CDR2 SASEGT. The CDR3 extends over 14 amino acids.

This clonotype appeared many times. CDR3 sequence (DNA): TGCAGTGCTAGAGTCTTCAGGGAAGATGGCTACACCTTC. Translating it yields CSARVFREDGYTF. This chain links TRBV20-1 with TRBJ1-2; tentatively, D is TRBD1 (5 bases). There are 13 residues in the CDR3. The germline V and J ends were trimmed by 1 base and 6 bases, with 12 bases remaining between them. Germline values: CDR1 DFQATT, CDR2 SNEGSKA (reference sequence).

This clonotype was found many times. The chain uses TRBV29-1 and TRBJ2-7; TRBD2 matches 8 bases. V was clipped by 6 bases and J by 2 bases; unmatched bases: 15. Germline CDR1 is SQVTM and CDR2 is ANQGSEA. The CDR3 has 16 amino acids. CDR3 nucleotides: TGCAGCGTCCTTCCCGGGGGGGACTACCCAACCTACGAGCAGTACTTC. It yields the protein CSVLPGGDYPTYEQYF.

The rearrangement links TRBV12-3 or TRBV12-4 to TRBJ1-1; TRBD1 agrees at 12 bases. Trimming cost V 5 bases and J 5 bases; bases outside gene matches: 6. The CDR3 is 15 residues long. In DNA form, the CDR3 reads TGTGCCAGCAGTGTCGGGACAGGGGGCCTGACTGAAGCTTTCTTT. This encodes CASSVGTGGLTEAFF.

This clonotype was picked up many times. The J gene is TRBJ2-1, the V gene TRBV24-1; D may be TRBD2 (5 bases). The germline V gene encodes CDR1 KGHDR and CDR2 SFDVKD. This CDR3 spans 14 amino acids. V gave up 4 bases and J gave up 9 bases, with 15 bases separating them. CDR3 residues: CATSDPTRTVEQFF. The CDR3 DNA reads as TGTGCCACCAGTGACCCAACTAGAACCGTTGAGCAGTTCTTC.